This is a list of T cell receptor beta chains from one sample in a study of Ad26.COV2.S vaccination and SARS-CoV-2 variants. Sequencing used immunoSEQ multiplex PCR; TCRdb keeps in-frame clones, though not all of them. The data contain about 350,000 clones, 80% to 90% of them singletons. Sequencing used peripheral blood, obtained in a trial of Ad26.COV2.S vaccine versus placebo. The source is a person aged 18-65 years who received the Ad26.COV2.S COVID-19 vaccine or a placebo. Both conserved end residues are part of each CDR3. The size of a clone is reported for some rows only, either as once, few or many, or as a class for expanded clones.

clone_size | j_call | v_call | cdr3_aa
- | TRBJ2-1 | TRBV7-9 | CASSLRDRSSYNEQFF
- | TRBJ1-5 | TRBV3-1/TRBV3-2 | CASSQGGSNQPQHF
few | TRBJ1-6 | TRBV28 | CASSPSTGTGDSPLHF
- | TRBJ2-3 | TRBV6-5 | CASNQGQGRAQYF
- | TRBJ2-2 | TRBV2 | CASPGGANTGELFF
- | TRBJ1-6 | TRBV4-3 | CASSQDLGLSYNSPLHF
- | TRBJ1-4 | TRBV19 | CASSAWDSNEKLFF
- | TRBJ2-7 | TRBV7-9 | CASSLVGRGRNTYEQYF
- | TRBJ1-5 | TRBV7-2 | CASSPGAGNQPQHF
few | TRBJ2-3 | TRBV7-9 | CASSPTDTQYF
- | TRBJ2-7 | TRBV11-2 | CASSPGVVDEQYF
- | TRBJ2-1 | TRBV29-1 | CSVEEWTGPYNEQFF
once | TRBJ2-3 | TRBV3-1/TRBV3-2 | CASSPTQGNSDTQYF
- | TRBJ2-1 | TRBV12-3/TRBV12-4 | CASSAGTYEQFF
- | TRBJ1-1 | TRBV28 | CASSLAGGRTEAFF
- | TRBJ2-3 | TRBV25-1 | CASRRGGTDTQYF
- | TRBJ1-3 | TRBV7-2 | CASSLQGGSGNTIYF
- | TRBJ1-5 | TRBV27 | CASSLTGSNQPQHF
- | TRBJ2-3 | TRBV9 | CASSPSYGTSGLTDTQYF
- | TRBJ2-5 | TRBV5-1 | CASPQSGTGEETQYF
- | TRBJ1-5 | TRBV27 | CASSFSQGGNQPQHF
- | TRBJ2-3 | TRBV3-1/TRBV3-2 | CASSQGGRLADTQYF
- | TRBJ2-7 | TRBV28 | CASGISTDYEQYF
- | TRBJ1-1 | TRBV7-9 | CASGLDRGPGEAFF
- | TRBJ2-7 | TRBV4-2 | CASSQEVAGVAYEQYF
- | TRBJ2-3 | TRBV9 | CASSVVGSLSTDTQYF
- | TRBJ1-4 | TRBV6-5 | CASSYLRNEKLFF
once | TRBJ1-3 | TRBV11-2 | CASSLRQTGNTIYF
- | TRBJ2-1 | TRBV5-4 | CASSLVLTADNNEQFF